This passage covers 8 T cell receptor beta chains from one sample sequenced in a study of tumor-infiltrating lymphocytes in primary liver carcinoma. DNA and RNA were both co-extracted from approximately 22-30 mg of bulk tissue that had not been sorted. Making TCR beta cDNA involved around 540 ng total RNA and a constant-region primer. Employing slightly modified ARM-PCR, three nested multiplex PCR rounds were run, and these gave rise to the TCR beta libraries. With TRBV1-TRBV30 forward primers and a C-beta reverse primer, the first two PCR rounds were run for around 11 cycles each. MiXCR was run by TCRdb on the multiplex PCR reads, yielding one entry per CDR3 protein. Of about 190,000 distinct CDR3 sequences listed, around 85% are singletons. The sample consisted of tumor tissue from primary liver carcinoma. Receptors originate from a man aged 35 to 55 with primary liver carcinoma and hepatitis B virus infection.

Remarks on this clonotype: One junction end disagrees with the germline gene, perhaps due to a read error. J is TRBJ2-1 and V is TRBV5-1, with 12 bases fitting TRBD2. Germline V gene data show CDR1 as SGHRS and CDR2 as YFSETQ. The CDR3 is 14 residues long. The CDR3 DNA sequence: TGCGCCAGCAGCGCAACGCGACTAGCGGGGGAGCACTTCTTC. This encodes CASSATRLAGEHFF.

This clonotype appeared many times. V gene TRBV5-1 combines with J gene TRBJ2-1, with TRBD1 matching over 9 bases. Trimming at V came to 2 bases and at J to 6 bases, leaving 6 bases not matched to a gene. The germline gives CDR1 SGHRS, CDR2 YFSETQ. This CDR3 has 15 residues. The CDR3 DNA reads TGCGCCAGCAGCTTAACCGGGACAGGGATCAATGAGCAGTTCTTC. Translated, it gives CASSLTGTGINEQFF.

Turning to this clonotype: This may be a read error, as it is one base from a much larger clone. The chain recombines TRBV28 with TRBJ2-1; tentatively, D is TRBD2 (6 bases). The CDR3 loop spans 12 amino acids. V was clipped by 8 bases and J by 12 bases, with 17 bases between them. The germline V gene has CDR1 MDHEN and CDR2 SYDVKM. The CDR3 DNA sequence: TGTGCCAGCGGCCAAGAAAGGCGGGGGCAGTTCTTC. Residues: CASGQERRGQFF.

The J gene is TRBJ1-1, the V gene TRBV6-1; TRBD1 agrees at 7 bases. After removal of 6 bases from V and 0 bases from J, the junction contained 10 bases not matched to a gene. Germline V CDR1 and CDR2: MNHNS, SASEGT. The length of the CDR3 is 16 residues. CDR3 residues: CASRKGTVPLNTEAFF. In nucleotides, the CDR3 is TGTGCCAGCAGGAAAGGGACAGTTCCACTGAACACTGAAGCTTTCTTT.

The gene calls are TRBV29-1 and TRBJ2-1, with 7 positions matching TRBD2. Trimming took 7 bases from V and 8 from J; bases not matched to a gene: 11. The length of the CDR3 is 13 residues. Germline CDR1 SQVTM, CDR2 ANQGSEA. DNA of the CDR3: TGCAGCGGGACCAGCGGGAATCTATATGAGCAGTTCTTC. Amino acid sequence: CSGTSGNLYEQFF.

Regarding this clonotype: At one boundary the junction diverges from the germline segment, which might be a read error. J is TRBJ1-2 and V is TRBV6-1; TRBD1 matches at 7 bases. Looked up from germline, CDR1 is MNHNS and CDR2 is SASEGT. This CDR3 is 13 amino acids long. CDR3 sequence: CASSTGEAYGYTF. In nucleotides, the CDR3 is TGTGCCAGCAGTACAGGGGAGGCCTATGGCTACACTTTC.

A word on this clonotype: Germline and junction disagree at one end, which may indicate a read error. The rearrangement uses TRBV29-1 and TRBJ2-5; 8 bases agree with TRBD1. Germline CDR1 is SQVTM and CDR2 is ANQGSEA. This CDR3 is 15 amino acids long. CDR3 region: CIVEGGRGRAETQYF. The CDR3 nucleotides are TGCATCGTTGAAGGGGGCAGGGGGCGAGCAGAGACCCAGTACTTC.

A note on this clonotype: Its ends do not fully match the called genes, so a read error is possible. This chain joins TRBV11-2 and TRBJ1-5, with D possibly matching TRBD1 (6 bases). This CDR3 region has 17 residues. CDR1 is SGHAT and CDR2 is FQNNGV in the germline V gene. CDR3 loop: CARSLEGITGSNQPQHF. The CDR3 DNA reads as TGTGCCAGGAGCTTAGAAGGGATAACAGGGAGCAATCAGCCCCAGCATTTT.